These T cell receptor beta chains were read from a single sample in a study of T cell repertoires in cytomegalovirus infection. A single record per CDR3 protein comes from TCRdb applying MiXCR to the reads. In the table there are some 130,000 distinct CDR3 sequences, about 31% of which are singletons. For these receptors, no antigen is known. This sample comprised CD8+ T cells from cultured PBMCs, obtained from culture after CMV antigen stimulation. All receptors derive from a human donor in good health (CMV status not recorded). Some clones in this sample may be carry-over from other donors' samples. The CDR3 runs from the conserved cysteine through the conserved F or W. Each record gives: V gene, J gene, CDR3 protein.

v_call: TRBV6-5; j_call: TRBJ2-1; cdr3_aa: CASIGASGGPGSNEQFF
v_call: TRBV7-6; j_call: TRBJ1-4; cdr3_aa: CASSSFSSNEKLFF
v_call: TRBV7-6; j_call: TRBJ2-1; cdr3_aa: CASSLGVLADYNEQFF
v_call: TRBV24-1; j_call: TRBJ2-1; cdr3_aa: CATSGGTGYEQFF
v_call: TRBV19; j_call: TRBJ2-3; cdr3_aa: CASSIPGLAGTDTQYF
v_call: TRBV7-9; j_call: TRBJ2-7; cdr3_aa: CASSSPAGYEQYF
v_call: TRBV11-2; j_call: TRBJ2-2; cdr3_aa: CASSSRDRGELFF
v_call: TRBV12-3/TRBV12-4; j_call: TRBJ2-2; cdr3_aa: CASRRDREATGELFF
v_call: TRBV7-2; j_call: TRBJ2-5; cdr3_aa: CASSLVQTGQETQYF
v_call: TRBV5-4; j_call: TRBJ2-7; cdr3_aa: CASSLETGGTYEQYF
v_call: TRBV7-6; j_call: TRBJ2-1; cdr3_aa: CASSLVQGATEQFF
v_call: TRBV7-8; j_call: TRBJ2-1; cdr3_aa: CASSLVSGGPYEQFF
v_call: TRBV29-1; j_call: TRBJ2-1; cdr3_aa: CSVIRPYYNEQFF